This T cell receptor (beta chain) was sequenced for a study of blood T cell repertoires in COVID-19. Overall study: The origin of the acute and convalescent COVID-19 samples was the United States, Italy and Spain. PBMCs, B-cell-depleted T cells, or T cells were the source of the cDNA or gDNA that made up the material.

There are 12 residues in the CDR3. Germline lookup yields CDR1 SGHAT and CDR2 FQNNGV. With 8 bases removed from V and 10 bases from J, the gap between germline ends came to 15 bases. Authors' data handling: For nucleated cells, counts were estimated from reference gene primer amplification. TCRdb's copy holds only in-frame clones and misses some; the assay was immunoSEQ multiplex PCR. The V and J calls and clone size were taken over from that table, and D and trimming were inferred from the DNA. The sample includes about 260,000 clones, more than 85% of them seen just once. The gene calls are TRBV11-2 and TRBJ2-1; TRBD1 is a possible D gene (6 bases). This clonotype was obtained from a man between 18 and 29 years old with active or convalescent COVID-19. Sequenced: peripheral blood. Here the CDR3 reads CASRQRGFEQFF. CDR3 DNA: TGTGCCAGCCGGCAGAGGGGGTTCGAGCAGTTCTTC. Full variable domain (remainder filled in from reference TRBV11-2 and TRBJ2-1): EAGVAQSPRYKIIEKRQSVAFWCNPISGHATLYWYQQILGQGPKLLIQFQNNGVVDDSQLPKDRFSAERLKGVDSTLKIQPAKLEDSAVYLCASRQRGFEQFFGPGTRLTVL.